The present entry profiles one T cell receptor beta chain with its context. Its antigen is unknown. Within one base of it there is no much larger clone, and no base qualities were kept. The collaborating institutions used their own protocols to collect whole blood in K2EDTA tubes. For TCRbeta analysis, collaborators shipped samples in one of three forms: frozen whole blood, isolated PBMCs, or DNA extracted from either of those sample types. TCRbeta CDR3 regions were amplified from genomic DNA using the immunoSEQ Assay, a bias-controlled multiplex PCR. Regarding the original processing steps: The number of nucleated cells in each sample was estimated by amplification of reference gene primers within the assay. Sequence reads were collapsed and filtered to measure the absolute abundance of every unique TCRbeta CDR3 rearrangement. For each sample, productive Simpson clonality was calculated as the square root of Simpson's diversity index over productive rearrangements. Not all clones reach the TCRdb copy of this immuneACCESS table, which keeps in-frame sequences only. Checked studies attribute under half of the gap to unresolved V genes and leave the rest unexplained. V and J calls and clone size are those listed in that table; D and trimming were worked out from the DNA. This sample lists roughly 200,000 clones; about nine tenths were detected once. Around 1.6% of the sample is in the top ten clones.

Via the germline V gene, CDR1 is SGHTA and CDR2 FQGNSA. The CDR3 numbers 15 residues from cysteine through phenylalanine. The read is trimmed to its CDR3 DNA, 45 bases read in frame from base 1. Trimmed from V: 2 bases; trimmed from J: 1 base; junction bases lacking a gene match: 2. The data stem from a study of blood T cell repertoires in COVID-19 (TCRdb year 2020). With regard to the full study: Samples from collaborators originated in the United States, Italy and Spain and spanned both the acute and convalescent phases of COVID-19. Subjects who had been exposed to COVID-19, were actively infected with it, or had recovered from it provided the deeply sampled blood TCRbeta repertoires that made up the dataset. The repertoires were released in a freely available public database meant as a resource for research on the immune response to SARS-CoV-2. The prospective study material was composed of cDNA or gDNA derived from T cells, B-cell-depleted T cells, or PBMCs. Where available, HLA class I and class II types were taken from metadata supplied by the sample provider and were not determined by assay-based typing. The samples were drawn from the first 160 participants of the ongoing ImmuneRACE study and from under 1,500 subjects provided by 6 global collaborators. A de-identified subject ID, COVID-19 status, age in years and sex were almost always included in the sample metadata.

On the study overall, not on this receptor specifically: The quantity of clinical and demographic metadata differed by source and by participant and was supplied without curation.

The receptor comes from a man in his 70s with acute or convalescent COVID-19. This receptor chain uses TRBV7-2 and TRBJ2-1; 7 middle bases align to TRBD2. Sequencing was performed on peripheral blood. The CDR3 here reads CASSLWEGSYNEQFF. The nucleotides are TGTGCCAGCAGCTTATGGGAGGGATCCTACAATGAGCAGTTCTTC.